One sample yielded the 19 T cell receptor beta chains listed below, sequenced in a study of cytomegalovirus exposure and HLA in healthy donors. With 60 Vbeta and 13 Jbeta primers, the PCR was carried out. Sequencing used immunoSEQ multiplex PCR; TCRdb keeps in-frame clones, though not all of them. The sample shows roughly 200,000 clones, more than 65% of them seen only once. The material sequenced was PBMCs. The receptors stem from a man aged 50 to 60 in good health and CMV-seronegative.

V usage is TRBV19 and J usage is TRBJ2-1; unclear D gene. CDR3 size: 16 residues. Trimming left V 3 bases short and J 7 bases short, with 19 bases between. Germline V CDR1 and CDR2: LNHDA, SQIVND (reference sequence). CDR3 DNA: TGTGCCAGTAGTATGACGGCTAGACCACCCTCGAATGAGCAGTTCTTC. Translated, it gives CASSMTARPPSNEQFF.

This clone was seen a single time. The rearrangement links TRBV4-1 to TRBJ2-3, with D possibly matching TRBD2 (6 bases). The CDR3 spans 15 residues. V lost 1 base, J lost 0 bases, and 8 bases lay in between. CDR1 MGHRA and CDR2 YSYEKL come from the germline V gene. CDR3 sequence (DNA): TGCGCCAGCAGCCAAGCGGGGGTTAGCACAGATACGCAGTATTTT. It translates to CASSQAGVSTDTQYF.

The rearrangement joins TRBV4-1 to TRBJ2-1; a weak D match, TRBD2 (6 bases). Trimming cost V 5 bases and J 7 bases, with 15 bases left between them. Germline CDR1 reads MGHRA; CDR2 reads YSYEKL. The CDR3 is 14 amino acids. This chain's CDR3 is CASSAVGRENEQFF. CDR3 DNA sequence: TGCGCCAGCAGCGCAGTAGGGCGGGAAAATGAGCAGTTCTTC.

CDR3 DNA: TGTGCCAGCTCACCAGATTGGGAAGACAGCTATGGCTACACCTTC. Protein product: CASSPDWEDSYGYTF. The gene calls are TRBV18 and TRBJ1-2; D might be TRBD1 (5 bases). The CDR3 has 15 residues. V was trimmed by 2 bases and J by 4 bases, leaving 14 bases between them. Germline-derived CDR1 and CDR2 are KGHSH and LQKENI.

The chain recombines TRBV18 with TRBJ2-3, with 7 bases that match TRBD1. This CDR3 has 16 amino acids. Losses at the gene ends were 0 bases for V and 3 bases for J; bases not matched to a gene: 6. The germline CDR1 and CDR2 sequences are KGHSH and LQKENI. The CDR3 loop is CASSPPGTVRTDTQYF. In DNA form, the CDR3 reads TGTGCCAGCTCACCACCGGGGACAGTAAGGACAGATACGCAGTATTTT.

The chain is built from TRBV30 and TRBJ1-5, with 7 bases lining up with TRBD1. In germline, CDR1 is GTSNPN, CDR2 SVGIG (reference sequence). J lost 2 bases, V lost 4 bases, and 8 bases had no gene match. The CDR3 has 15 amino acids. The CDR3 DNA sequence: TGTGCCTGGAATTTTCACAGGGGAGGCAATCAGCCCCAGCATTTT. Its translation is CAWNFHRGGNQPQHF.

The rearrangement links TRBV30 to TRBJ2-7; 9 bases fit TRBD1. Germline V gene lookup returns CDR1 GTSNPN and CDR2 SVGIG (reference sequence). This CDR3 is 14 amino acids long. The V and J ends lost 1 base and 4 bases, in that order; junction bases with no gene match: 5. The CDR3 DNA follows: TGTGCCTGGAGTGGTGGGACAGGGCGGTACGAGCAGTACTTC. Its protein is CAWSGGTGRYEQYF.

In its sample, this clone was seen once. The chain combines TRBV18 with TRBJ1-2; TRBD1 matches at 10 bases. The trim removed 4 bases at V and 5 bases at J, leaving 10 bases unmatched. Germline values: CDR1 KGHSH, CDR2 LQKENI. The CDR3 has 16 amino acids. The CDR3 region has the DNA TGTGCCAGCTCACTCCGACAGGGGGCGGTGGAATATGGCTACACCTTC. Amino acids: CASSLRQGAVEYGYTF. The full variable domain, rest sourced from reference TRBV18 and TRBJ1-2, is NAGVMQNPRHLVRRRGQEARLRCSPMKGHSHVYWYRQLPEEGLKFMVYLQKENIIDESGMPKERFSAEFPKEGPSILRIQQVVRGDSAAYFCASSLRQGAVEYGYTFGSGTRLTVV.

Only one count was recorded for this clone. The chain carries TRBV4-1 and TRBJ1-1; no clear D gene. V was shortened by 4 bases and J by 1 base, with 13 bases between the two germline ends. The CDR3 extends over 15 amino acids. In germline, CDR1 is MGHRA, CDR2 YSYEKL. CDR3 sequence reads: CASSRVALRNTEAFF. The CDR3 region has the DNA TGCGCCAGCAGCCGTGTCGCCCTCAGGAACACTGAAGCTTTCTTT.

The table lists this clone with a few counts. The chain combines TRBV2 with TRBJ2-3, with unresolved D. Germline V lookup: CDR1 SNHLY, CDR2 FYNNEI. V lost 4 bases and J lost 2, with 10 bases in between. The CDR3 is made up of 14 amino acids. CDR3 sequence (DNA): TGTGCCAGCAGTGTGAACAGTTACACAGATACGCAGTATTTT. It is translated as CASSVNSYTDTQYF.

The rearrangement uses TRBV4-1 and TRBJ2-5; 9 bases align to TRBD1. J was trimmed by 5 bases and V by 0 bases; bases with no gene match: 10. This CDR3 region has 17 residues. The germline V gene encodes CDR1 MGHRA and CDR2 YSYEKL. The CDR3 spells CASSQDFRTGDRETQYF. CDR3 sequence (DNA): TGCGCCAGCAGCCAAGATTTCAGGACAGGGGACCGGGAGACCCAGTACTTC.

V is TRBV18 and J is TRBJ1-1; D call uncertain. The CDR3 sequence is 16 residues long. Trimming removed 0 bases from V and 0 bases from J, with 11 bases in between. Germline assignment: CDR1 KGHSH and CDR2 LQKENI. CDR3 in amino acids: CASSPPGVIMNTEAFF. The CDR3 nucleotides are TGTGCCAGCTCACCACCGGGAGTGATCATGAACACTGAAGCTTTCTTT. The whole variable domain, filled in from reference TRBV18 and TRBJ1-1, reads NAGVMQNPRHLVRRRGQEARLRCSPMKGHSHVYWYRQLPEEGLKFMVYLQKENIIDESGMPKERFSAEFPKEGPSILRIQQVVRGDSAAYFCASSPPGVIMNTEAFFGQGTRLTVV.

CDR3 loop: CASSPGQGRTGELFF. CDR3 nucleotides: TGTGCCAGCTCACCGGGACAGGGAAGGACCGGGGAGCTGTTTTTT. The chain has TRBV18 and TRBJ2-2, with 9 bases identical to TRBD1. The V segment lost 3 bases and the J segment 5 bases; nucleotides outside the gene matches: 4. There are 15 residues in the CDR3. CDR1 is KGHSH, CDR2 LQKENI, per germline.

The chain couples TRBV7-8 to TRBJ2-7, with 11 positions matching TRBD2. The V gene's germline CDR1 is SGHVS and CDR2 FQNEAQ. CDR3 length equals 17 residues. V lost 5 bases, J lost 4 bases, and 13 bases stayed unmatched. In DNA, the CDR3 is TGTGCCAGCAGCCTTCGTACCGGGACTAGCGGATCTTACGAGCAGTACTTC. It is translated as CASSLRTGTSGSYEQYF. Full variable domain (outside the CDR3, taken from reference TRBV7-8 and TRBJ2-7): GAGVSQSPRYKVAKRGQDVALRCDPISGHVSLFWYQQALGQGPEFLTYFQNEAQLDKSGLPSDRFFAERPEGSVSTLKIQRTQQEDSAVYLCASSLRTGTSGSYEQYFGPGTRLTVT.

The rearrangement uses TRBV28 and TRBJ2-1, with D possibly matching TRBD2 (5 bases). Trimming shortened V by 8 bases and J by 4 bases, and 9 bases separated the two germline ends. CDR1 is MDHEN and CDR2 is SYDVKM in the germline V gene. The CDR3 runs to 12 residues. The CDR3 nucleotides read TGTGCCAGCGGCGGGCAATACAATGAGCAGTTCTTC. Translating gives CASGGQYNEQFF.

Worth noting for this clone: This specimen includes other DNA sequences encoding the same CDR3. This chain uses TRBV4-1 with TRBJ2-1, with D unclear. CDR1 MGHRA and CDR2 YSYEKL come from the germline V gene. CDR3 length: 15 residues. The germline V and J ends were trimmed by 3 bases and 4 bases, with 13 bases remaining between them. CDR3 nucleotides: TGCGCCAGCAGCCACATTCGAGACTCATACAATGAGCAGTTCTTC. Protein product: CASSHIRDSYNEQFF.

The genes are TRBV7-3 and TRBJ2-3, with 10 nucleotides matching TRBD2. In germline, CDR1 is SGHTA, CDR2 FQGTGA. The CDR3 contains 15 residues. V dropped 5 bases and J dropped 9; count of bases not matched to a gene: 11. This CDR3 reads CASSLESGRAETQYF. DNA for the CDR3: TGTGCCAGCAGCCTCGAGAGCGGGAGGGCCGAAACGCAGTATTTT.

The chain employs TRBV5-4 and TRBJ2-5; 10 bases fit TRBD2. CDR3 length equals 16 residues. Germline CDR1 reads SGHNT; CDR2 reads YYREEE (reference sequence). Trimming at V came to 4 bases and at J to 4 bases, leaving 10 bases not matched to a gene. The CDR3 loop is CASSLEREGTGETQYF. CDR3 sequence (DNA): TGTGCCAGCAGCCTAGAGCGGGAGGGGACAGGAGAGACCCAGTACTTC.

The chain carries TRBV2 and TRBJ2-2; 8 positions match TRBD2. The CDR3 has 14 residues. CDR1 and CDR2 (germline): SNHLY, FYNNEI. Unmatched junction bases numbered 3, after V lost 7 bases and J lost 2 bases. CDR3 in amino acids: CASIREGNTGELFF. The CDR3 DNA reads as TGTGCCAGCATTCGGGAGGGCAACACCGGGGAGCTGTTTTTT.